Listed below are T cell receptor beta chains from one sample, sequenced in a study of cytomegalovirus exposure and HLA in healthy donors. The table came from immunoSEQ multiplex PCR; TCRdb's copy has only in-frame clones and leaves some out. The sample has 140,000 or so clones; about 66% are singletons. Sequenced sample: PBMCs. Receptors originate from a male donor in good health and CMV-seronegative. Each CDR3 is given without its conserved first and last residue. The order of the fields is V gene, J gene, clone size, CDR3 protein. For some rows the clone size is stated as once, few or many, or as a class when expanded; others skip it.

TRBV7-8	TRBJ2-7	NA	ASSLTTWTGARYEQY
TRBV4-3	TRBJ1-1	NA	ASSQDPGMNTEAF
TRBV11-3	TRBJ1-2	NA	ASSKTGEDGYT
TRBV7-2	TRBJ2-7	few	ASSARERTGYEQY
TRBV5-1	TRBJ2-7	NA	ASSLAARMLYEQY
TRBV11-2	TRBJ2-5	NA	ASSLALYQETQY
TRBV7-7	TRBJ2-7	few	ASSPLTGGGYEQY
TRBV7-2	NA	NA	ASSSTLAYSSYEQY
TRBV19	TRBJ1-5	NA	ASSIALGQFVSNQPQH
TRBV6-5	TRBJ1-2	NA	ASSPWTGEISGYT
TRBV7-9	TRBJ1-2	NA	ASSPRTGEMGYGYT
TRBV7-2	TRBJ1-2	few	ASSSTGTYGYT
TRBV18	TRBJ2-3	NA	ASSPRTGRRTDTQY
TRBV11-1	TRBJ2-1	NA	ASSLGQGNEQF
TRBV5-1	TRBJ2-1	NA	ASSWAGSSYNEQF
TRBV18	TRBJ2-5	NA	ASSPFQERSRETQY
TRBV19	TRBJ1-4	once	ASSYRTNEKLF
TRBV6-6	TRBJ1-3	NA	ASSTTTSGNTIY
TRBV7-9	TRBJ1-5	NA	ASSGGGNQPQH
TRBV18	TRBJ1-1	NA	ASSLGENTEAF
TRBV28	TRBJ2-3	NA	ASTVGASGGATDTQY
TRBV7-7	TRBJ2-7	NA	ASSLEAGGEQY